Shown below are 4 T cell receptor beta chains from a single sample sequenced in a study of Ad26.COV2.S vaccination and SARS-CoV-2 variants. Sequencing used immunoSEQ multiplex PCR; TCRdb keeps in-frame clones, though not all of them. The sample holds about 390,000 clones, less than 90% seen once. Treatment defined: some 19 received Ad26.COV2.S at low or high dose, single or two shots; about 5 received placebo; per-sample allocation not given. Day 63 after the first injection of vaccine or placebo was the sampling time. The sequences come from peripheral blood, collected in a trial of Ad26.COV2.S vaccine versus placebo. Receptors were obtained from a person between 18 and 59 years old who received the Ad26.COV2.S COVID-19 vaccine or a placebo.

The genes are TRBV27 and TRBJ1-1; TRBD1 is a possible D gene (5 bases). The V end lost 7 bases, the J end lost 7 bases, and 19 bases lay between the germline ends. The germline gives CDR1 MNHEY, CDR2 SMNVEV (reference sequence). CDR3 length: 14 amino acids. The CDR3 here is CASTSGVWGNEAFF. In DNA form, the CDR3 reads TGTGCCAGCACATCGGGTGTTTGGGGGAATGAAGCTTTCTTT.

The chain recombines TRBV2 with TRBJ2-7; D remains unclear. Deletions cut 4 bases from V and 12 bases from J, with 16 bases between. CDR1 and CDR2 (germline): SNHLY, FYNNEI. CDR3 length: 12 residues. The CDR3: CASSAGNSALYF. In DNA form, the CDR3 reads TGTGCCAGCAGTGCTGGCAACTCCGCGCTGTACTTC.

V usage is TRBV5-8 and J usage is TRBJ2-2, with unresolved D. V was pared by 4 bases and J by 6 bases, with 19 bases between. This CDR3 comprises 16 residues. From germline, CDR1 is SGHTS and CDR2 YDEGEE. CDR3 sequence (DNA): TGTGCCAGCAGCCCGGATAGGGTGTCAGGTGCCGGGGAGCTGTTTTTT. Its translation: CASSPDRVSGAGELFF.

For this clone: Other DNA sequences from this sample encode an identical CDR3 as well. The chain combines TRBV6-5 with TRBJ2-7, with 8 bases lining up with TRBD1. J gave up 2 bases and V 2 bases, and 2 bases lay outside the gene matches. Germline assignment: CDR1 MNHEY and CDR2 SVGAGI. The CDR3 has 14 residues. This chain's CDR3 is CASSYGTGTYEQYF. The CDR3 DNA follows: TGTGCCAGCAGTTACGGGACAGGAACCTACGAGCAGTACTTC.